The T cell receptor beta chain under discussion was sequenced for a study of blood T cell repertoires in COVID-19 (dated by TCRdb to between 2020 and 2021). In terms of the full investigation: Collaborator samples came from the United States, Italy and Spain and covered acute and convalescent phases of COVID-19. The repertoires were released in a freely available public database meant as a resource for research on the immune response to SARS-CoV-2. Subjects who had been exposed to COVID-19, were actively infected with it, or had recovered from it provided the deeply sampled blood TCRbeta repertoires that made up the dataset. The prospective study material was composed of cDNA or gDNA derived from T cells, B-cell-depleted T cells, or PBMCs. Where available, HLA class I and class II types were obtained from metadata supplied by the sample provider rather than from assay-based typing. The samples were drawn from the first 160 participants of the ongoing ImmuneRACE study and from 1,254 subjects provided by 6 global collaborators. A de-identified subject ID, COVID-19 status, age in years and sex were almost always included in the sample metadata. On the study overall, not on this receptor specifically: The amount of clinical and demographic metadata varied by source and participant and was provided uncurated.

TCRbeta CDR3 regions were amplified from genomic DNA by means of the immunoSEQ Assay, a bias-controlled multiplex PCR. In the original analysis: Nucleated cell counts per sample were estimated from amplification of reference gene primers within the assay. To quantify the absolute abundance of each unique TCRbeta CDR3 rearrangement, sequence reads were collapsed and filtered. For each sample, productive Simpson clonality was calculated as the square root of Simpson's diversity index across productive rearrangements. This is the immuneACCESS table as TCRdb keeps it, with only in-frame sequences that have V and J called. A part of the clones is gone; compared with another copy, unresolved V genes explain less than half, and the rest is unexplained. V and J calls and clone size are copied from that table; D and trimming were computed from the DNA. The sample table records 110,000 to 150,000 clones; around 87% of these occur just once. Clones ranked in the top ten supply under 6.5% of the sample.

With regard to this clone: The specificity of this receptor is unknown. Base quality data are lacking; no much larger clone is found one base away.

Collaborating institutions collected whole blood in K2EDTA tubes following their own protocols. For TCRbeta analysis, collaborators shipped samples in one of three forms: frozen whole blood, isolated PBMCs, or DNA extracted from either of those sample types. CDR1 and CDR2 were assigned from the germline V gene as SQVTM and ANQGSEA. Inclusive of the bounding cysteine and phenylalanine, the CDR3 is 13 residues long. Kept here is only the CDR3 DNA, which spans 39 bases and is read in frame from base 1. From V the trimming removes 4 bases and from J it removes 3 bases, while the gene matches leave 0 bases of the junction unaccounted for.

The receptor's source is a human donor in a cohort sampled during active COVID-19. In this chain, TRBV29-1 is recombined with TRBJ2-2, and 9 bases in between align with TRBD1. Sequencing was carried out using peripheral blood. CDR3 loop: CSVGQGDTGELFF. The nucleotides read TGCAGCGTTGGACAGGGGGACACCGGGGAGCTGTTTTTT.